This T cell receptor beta chain stems from a study of blood T cells in healthy people across ages. Trimming at V came to 4 bases and at J to 6 bases, leaving 7 bases not matched to a gene. Germline-derived CDR1 and CDR2 are SGHRS and YFSETQ. The CDR3 spans 15 residues. A second roughly 6 to 11 cycle PCR used barcoded and J-beta primers. A template-switch adaptor containing 12 random nucleotides labeled each cDNA molecule. A single record per CDR3 protein comes from TCRdb applying MiXCR to the 5' RACE reads. The data show approximately 730,000 distinct CDR3 sequences, approximately 53% seen once. The clonotype comes from an older man in good health. Sequenced: blood. V usage is TRBV5-1 and J usage is TRBJ2-1, with 10 bases that match TRBD1. The CDR3 bases are TGCGCCAGCAGCAGGGACAGGGGTCCTGGCAATGAGCAGTTCTTC. Amino acid sequence: CASSRDRGPGNEQFF.